In this sample, the clone carrying this TCR beta chain turned up many times. One entry per CDR3 protein results from TCRdb running MiXCR on the 5' RACE reads. The sample has some 62,000 distinct CDR3 sequences, 25% to 30% seen once. Trimming removed 0 bases at V and 4 bases at J, with 5 bases between. This CDR3 region has 13 residues. CDR1 is SGHRS, CDR2 YFSETQ, per germline. The sequence was obtained from a female donor with breast cancer. The rearrangement links TRBV5-1 to TRBJ1-5; D uncertain. The sample was tumor-infiltrating naive CD4+ T cells sorted from the breast tumor. The sample's subset: naive CD4+ T cells, CD4+CD45RA+CD25-. The CDR3 DNA reads TGCGCCAGCAGCTTGGGCCGAAATCAGCCCCAGCATTTT. Protein sequence: CASSLGRNQPQHF.